The 22 T cell receptor beta chains below were found in one sample sequenced in a study of T cell responses to AZD1222 COVID-19 vaccine. The table came from immunoSEQ multiplex PCR; TCRdb's copy has only in-frame clones and leaves some out. The sample includes 90,000 to 150,000 clones, more than 85% of them seen just once. The specimen comprised peripheral blood, sampled 28 days after the second AZD1222 dose. The receptors come from an adult who received the AZD1222 COVID-19 vaccine.

The chain uses TRBV13 and TRBJ1-2; TRBD1 matches 12 bases. CDR1 PRHDT and CDR2 FYEKMQ come from the germline V gene (reference sequence). V gave up 5 bases and J gave up 7 bases; unmatched junction bases: 11. This CDR3 region has 16 residues. Written as DNA, the CDR3 is TGTGCCAGCAGCCCACGCCCCGGGACAGGGGGCCTTGGCTACACCTTC. This gives the protein CASSPRPGTGGLGYTF.

This clone was observed once. The V gene is TRBV7-2, the J gene TRBJ1-5, with D tentatively TRBD1 (5 bases). With 3 bases removed from V and 1 base from J, the gap between germline ends came to 10 bases. There are 15 residues in the CDR3. From germline, CDR1 is SGHTA and CDR2 FQGNSA. CDR3 sequence: CASSFGHLSNQPQHF. The CDR3 DNA is TGTGCCAGCAGCTTCGGACACTTAAGCAATCAGCCCCAGCATTTT.

The rearrangement joins TRBV5-1 to TRBJ2-2; D is undetermined. The V gene lost 2 bases and the J gene lost 5 bases, with 4 bases spanning the gap. Germline V lookup: CDR1 SGHRS, CDR2 YFSETQ. The CDR3 extends over 12 amino acids. This CDR3 is CASSLFTGELFF. CDR3 bases: TGCGCCAGCAGCTTATTTACCGGGGAGCTGTTTTTT.

The V and J genes are TRBV6-6 and TRBJ2-7, with 8 bases fitting TRBD2. CDR1 MNHNY and CDR2 SVGAGI come from the germline V gene (reference sequence). The CDR3 has 12 amino acids. J was trimmed by 7 bases and V by 6 bases; bases with no gene match: 5. The CDR3 DNA sequence: TGTGCCAGCAGCCTCGGGGGGGAAGAGCAGTACTTC. Its translation is CASSLGGEEQYF.

This clone was seen just once. The J gene is TRBJ2-2, the V gene TRBV2; possible D gene TRBD1, 5 bases. CDR3 length equals 14 residues. Per the germline V gene, CDR1 is SNHLY and CDR2 is FYNNEI. V gave up 3 bases and J gave up 9 bases, with 14 bases separating them. CDR3 in DNA: TGTGCCAGCAGTGAGTCCCGACAGAGACGGGAGCTGTTTTTT. Its translation is CASSESRQRRELFF.

This clone occurred many times. The chain employs TRBV10-1 and TRBJ1-5, with a weak D call TRBD1 (6 bases). Trimming took 0 bases from V and 5 from J, leaving 20 bases between them. This CDR3 is 18 amino acids long. The germline CDR1 and CDR2 sequences are WNHNN and SYGVQD (reference sequence). CDR3 sequence reads: CASSESYTYGTQDQPQHF. In DNA, the CDR3 is TGCGCCAGCAGTGAGTCTTACACATACGGGACACAAGATCAGCCCCAGCATTTT.

This clone occurred once. CDR3: CASSPQGRGYTF. Here the CDR3 DNA reads TGTGCCAGCAGTCCTCAAGGGAGAGGCTACACCTTC. The V and J genes are TRBV12-3 or TRBV12-4 and TRBJ1-2; unclear D gene. This CDR3 is built from 12 residues. V was trimmed by 5 bases and J by 8 bases, leaving 12 bases between them.

The chain uses TRBV2 and TRBJ1-1; 8 positions agree with TRBD1. The CDR3 totals 14 residues. The V and J ends lost 8 bases and 0 bases, in that order; junction bases with no gene match: 5. The germline CDR1 and CDR2 sequences are SNHLY and FYNNEI. The CDR3: CASFSGQVNTEAFF. Written as DNA, the CDR3 is TGTGCCAGCTTCTCGGGACAGGTGAACACTGAAGCTTTCTTT.

V usage is TRBV12-3 or TRBV12-4 and J usage is TRBJ2-2; D is unclear. V was clipped by 7 bases and J by 8 bases, with 8 bases between them. This CDR3 contains 11 residues. The CDR3 coding sequence is TGTGCCAGCACTTACTATGGGGAGCTGTTTTTT. Protein: CASTYYGELFF.

The chain has TRBV7-2 and TRBJ1-3; no reliable D call. CDR1 is SGHTA and CDR2 is FQGNSA in the germline V gene. There are 16 residues in the CDR3. Trimming cost V 2 bases and J 0 bases, with 11 bases left between them. CDR3 region: CASSLSVRLSGNTIYF. CDR3 sequence (DNA): TGTGCCAGCAGCTTAAGTGTCCGACTCTCTGGAAACACCATATATTTT.

The chain carries TRBV7-8 and TRBJ2-3; 8 positions match TRBD2. Germline CDR1 is SGHVS and CDR2 is FQNEAQ. V shed 2 bases, J shed 6 bases, and the junction held 7 bases outside the gene matches. The length of the CDR3 is 15 residues. The CDR3 reads CASSLRTGGADTQYF. The DNA of the CDR3 is TGTGCCAGCAGCTTACGCACCGGGGGGGCTGATACGCAGTATTTT.

Notes on this clone: One end of the junction does not line up with germline, which may come from a read error. The chain uses TRBV7-2 and TRBJ2-5, with 8 bases identical to TRBD2. The V gene's germline CDR1 is SGHTA and CDR2 FQGNSA. The CDR3 is 14 residues long. The DNA for the CDR3 is TGTGCCAGCAGCATAGCGGGGCGTGAGGAGACCCAGTACTTC. This translates into CASSIAGREETQYF.

The J gene is TRBJ1-5, the V gene TRBV28; 9 nucleotides align to TRBD1. J lost 1 base, V lost 2 bases, and 3 bases had no gene match. Germline V gene lookup returns CDR1 MDHEN and CDR2 SYDVKM. The CDR3 has 16 amino acids. The CDR3 protein is CASSLGTGRSNQPQHF. CDR3 nucleotides: TGTGCCAGCAGTTTAGGGACAGGGAGAAGCAATCAGCCCCAGCATTTT.

V and J are TRBV23-1 and TRBJ1-1; D is perhaps TRBD1 (6 bases). TRBV23-1 is known as an ORF, though its function is uncertain. V was clipped by 3 bases and J by 1 base, with 21 bases between them. The CDR3 loop spans 18 amino acids. DNA of the CDR3: TGCGCCAGCAGTCATATCCAATTGGACAGTCATCCGAACACTGAAGCTTTCTTT. The encoded protein is CASSHIQLDSHPNTEAFF.

V gene TRBV3-1 (or the pseudogene TRBV3-2) combines with J gene TRBJ2-3; D might be TRBD1 (6 bases). Trimming stripped 0 bases from V and 2 bases from J, with 12 bases between. CDR3 length equals 16 residues. Germline CDR1 reads LGHDT; CDR2 reads YNNKEL (reference sequence). Here the CDR3 DNA reads TGTGCCAGCAGCCAAGATCACAGGGCCAACACAGATACGCAGTATTTT. Its translation: CASSQDHRANTDTQYF.

This chain links TRBV10-3 with TRBJ1-3; weak D call: TRBD1 (5 bases). This CDR3 spans 16 amino acids. CDR1 is ENHRY and CDR2 is SYGVKD in the germline V gene. Between the trimmed V and J ends, which lost 6 bases and 0 bases, there was a span of 15 bases. CDR3 in amino acids: CAISGGTHDSGNTIYF. The CDR3, as DNA: TGTGCCATCAGCGGGGGGACGCACGACTCTGGAAACACCATATATTTT.

This clone is large by share. A read error may produce the germline difference seen at one junction end. The gene calls are TRBV2 and TRBJ2-1; D unresolved. The CDR3 totals 12 residues. The V gene's germline CDR1 is SNHLY and CDR2 FYNNEI. CDR3 in amino acids: CASSYSDNEQFF. As DNA, the CDR3 is TGTGCCAGCAGCTACTCCGACAATGAGCAGTTCTTC.

This clone was found a few times. The V call is TRBV20-1, the J call TRBJ2-7, with 13 bases fitting TRBD2. The CDR3 length is 15 residues. In germline, CDR1 is DFQATT, CDR2 SNEGSKA (reference sequence). V lost 3 bases, J lost 3 bases, and 5 bases stayed unmatched. DNA for the CDR3: TGCAGTGCTAGTGCGACTAGCGGGGGGCACTACGAGCAGTACTTC. Amino acid sequence: CSASATSGGHYEQYF.

The CDR3 sequence is CATSRVGATTTDTQYF. The DNA of the CDR3 is TGTGCCACCAGCAGAGTAGGGGCGACTACCACGGATACGCAGTATTTT. V gene TRBV15 combines with J gene TRBJ2-3, with D tentatively TRBD1 or TRBD2 (5 bases each). Germline loops: CDR1 LNHNV, CDR2 YYDKDF (reference sequence). The CDR3 extends over 16 amino acids. The germline V and J ends were trimmed by 1 base and 6 bases, with 17 bases remaining between them.

This clone was recorded only once. The chain carries TRBV6-4 and TRBJ1-5; D is ambiguous. The CDR3 has 16 residues. Germline-derived CDR1 and CDR2 are MRHNA and SNTAGT. V shed 3 bases and J shed 3 bases, with 15 bases lying between them. The CDR3 region has the DNA TGTGCCAGCAGTGAGTCCGGGATCTCCAACAATCAGCCCCAGCATTTT. This encodes CASSESGISNNQPQHF.

This clone was counted a few times. The V gene is TRBV6-1, the J gene TRBJ1-3; D is unclear. The CDR3 runs to 15 residues. CDR1 and CDR2 (germline): MNHNS, SASEGT. Trimming removed 3 bases at V and 4 bases at J, with 13 bases between. The DNA for the CDR3 is TGTGCCAGCAGTGAGCAAGTACCCTCGGGAAACACCATATATTTT. Its protein product is CASSEQVPSGNTIYF.

The rearrangement uses TRBV12-3 or TRBV12-4 and TRBJ2-7; TRBD1 agrees at 7 bases. Unmatched junction bases numbered 6, after V lost 6 bases and J lost 4 bases. The CDR3 is 13 amino acids. The CDR3 loop reads CASRDPDRYEQYF. CDR3 DNA sequence: TGTGCCAGCAGGGACCCGGACAGGTACGAGCAGTACTTC.